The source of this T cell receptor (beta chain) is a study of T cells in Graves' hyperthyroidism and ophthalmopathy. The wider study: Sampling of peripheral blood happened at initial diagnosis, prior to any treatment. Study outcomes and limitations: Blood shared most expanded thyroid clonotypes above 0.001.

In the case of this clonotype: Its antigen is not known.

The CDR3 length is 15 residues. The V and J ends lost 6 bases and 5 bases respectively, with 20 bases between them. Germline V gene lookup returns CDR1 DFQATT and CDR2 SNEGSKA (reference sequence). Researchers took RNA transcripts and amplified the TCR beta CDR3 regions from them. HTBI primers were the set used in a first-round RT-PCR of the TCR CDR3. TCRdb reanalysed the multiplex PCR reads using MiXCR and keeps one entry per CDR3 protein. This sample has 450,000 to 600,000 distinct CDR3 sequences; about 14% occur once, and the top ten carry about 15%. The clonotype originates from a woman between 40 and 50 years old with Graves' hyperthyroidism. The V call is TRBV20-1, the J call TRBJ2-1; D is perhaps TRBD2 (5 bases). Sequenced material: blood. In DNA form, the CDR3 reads TGCAGTGCACCCACCCCACTAGTGTCAAACAATGAGCAGTTCTTC. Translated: CSAPTPLVSNNEQFF.